The present TCR beta chain was sequenced within a study of human T cells and chemical hapten exposure (dated by TCRdb to the early 2020s). With regard to the full study: For sensitization, 2% DPC in acetone was applied to an approximately 2 cm by approximately 2 cm area of upper inner arm skin. Throughout the approximately 25-week study period, patients were also given weekly therapeutic DPC doses on the scalp. Libraries were pooled for sequencing, and per-sample TCR yields varied mainly because of small differences in library volumes within the pool. Patch testing was performed on the upper back with Finn chambers containing 0.01% DPC, and the patch tests were scored after 6 days according to International Contact Dermatitis Research Group standards. Most of the patients in the cohort were female, and the cohort covered alopecia areata with under or over 50% scalp involvement, alopecia totalis and alopecia universalis. Blood samples were taken from patients before sensitization (week 0) and at 2, 6 and about 24 weeks after DPC sensitization. Peripheral blood TCR repertoire changes were tracked in vivo in alopecia patients during primary and secondary sensitization to the hapten diphenylcyclopropenone (DPC). For TCR sequencing, blood came from about 28 alopecia patients at anywhere from one to four time points (pre-sensitization, 2, 6 and 24 weeks). The research as a whole found: No change with DPC sensitization was found in the number of TCRs above 1 in 1000 frequency, and no evidence of global repertoire structure alterations was found. Because all patients had alopecia, a presumed autoimmune disease, the immune response of the patients might differ from that of healthy individuals. Repeated subsampling changed both the strength of the expansion versus patch-test correlation and the threshold at which that correlation became significant. Compared with pre-sensitization or healthy control sets, expanded TCRs formed significantly more large CDR3 similarity clusters, which is consistent with antigen-driven responses. The number of PT1 expanded TCRs positively correlated with patch test score, significant at thresholds 8, 16 and 32 but not 4.

Library prep was done by RACE. TCRdb shows the sequencer as NextSeq 500. Library preparation attached unique molecular identifiers to individual cDNA molecules for quantitative, reproducible TCR counting. From each blood RNA sample, both TCR alpha and TCR beta chains were sequenced. In the paper's pipeline: A median of about 100,000 TCRs per sample was observed, with a range of about 23,224 to 750,000. The Decombinator software suite was used to annotate V, J and CDR3 in the TCR reads. For the PS versus PT1 abundance plots, all samples were subsampled to the same number of TCRs (28,000). Expanded TCRs were defined as absent before sensitization and observed at least eight times at the 2-week time point. TCRdb itself trimmed the public reads at Q25 with fastp, ran MiXCR and retained productive beta chains. Entries are consolidated by CDR3 protein sequence, retaining the most common genes and DNA. TCRdb's processing, not the authors' own work, is the source of the V and J calls. Present in this sample are around 330,000 distinct CDR3 sequences, about 5% of which were seen just once. The ten most abundant clones make up over 7% of the sample.

This sample's time point label indicates: pre-sensitization, week 0. Interpreted using the paper, the treatment or condition label stands for: therapeutic diphenylcyclopropenone sensitization with weekly scalp DPC. Blood at each patch-test visit was drawn before the patch test was applied. Patients were eligible if aged 18 to 70, diagnosed with alopecia and judged suitable for DPC therapy, and pregnant patients were excluded. Unfractionated whole blood was collected in Tempus Blood RNA tubes, and total RNA was extracted from that blood. From its cysteine to its phenylalanine, the CDR3 spans 15 amino acids. The kept DNA is CDR3 alone, 45 bases in frame from the first base. V is pared back by 7 bases and J by 5 bases, with 20 bases lying between the germline termini. From a lookup of the germline V gene (reference sequence), CDR1 and CDR2 are MNHEY and SMNVEV. Note on this clonotype: The target of this receptor is not known. No quality values exist for individual bases; no much larger clone is one base distant.

This receptor chain uses TRBV27 and TRBJ2-5; a weak D assignment points to TRBD1 (6 bases agree). The source is a woman under 30 with alopecia areata. Some clones in this sample may be carry-over from other donors' samples. The input for sequencing was whole blood, taken in connection with sensitization to the hapten diphenylcyclopropenone (DPC). CDR3 protein: CASTSQGRAEETQYF. The sequence in DNA is TGTGCCAGCACCTCACAGGGTAGGGCCGAGGAGACCCAGTACTTC.